The present TCR beta chain was sequenced within a study of glioma-infiltrating T cells. This clonotype was seen repeatedly, ten times or more. The germline gives CDR1 SEHNR, CDR2 FQNEAQ (reference sequence). CDR3 size: 16 residues. V lost 5 bases and J lost 8; bases outside the gene matches: 10. The iRepertoire nested amplicon-rescue multiplex PCR amplified TCR alpha and beta CDR3s from RNA. TCRdb itself ran the multiplex PCR reads through MiXCR, one entry per CDR3 protein. This sample has approximately 120,000 distinct CDR3 sequences, with around 25% found just once. Sequenced sample: glioma tissue, nonneoplastic brain tissue, or PBMCs (not recorded which). The clonotype was recovered from a human donor with low-grade glioma or glioblastoma, undergoing nonglioma brain surgery, or in good health (not recorded which). The chain carries TRBV7-9 and TRBJ2-1; 12 positions agree with TRBD2. The CDR3 protein is CASSLGTSGFTDEQFF. CDR3 nucleotides: TGTGCCAGCAGCCTCGGGACTAGCGGGTTCACCGATGAGCAGTTCTTC.